The sequence of this T cell receptor beta chain was determined in a study of blood T cells in healthy people across ages. Study overall: Researchers report that template switching captured about one barcoded beta molecule per two T cells.

Germline V gene sequence: CDR1 LGHDT, CDR2 YNNKEL (reference sequence). Trimming removed 6 bases from V and 10 bases from J, with 22 bases in between. The CDR3 contains 15 residues. Aged about 6 to 90, donors were systemically healthy Caucasians from Russia. A second about 6 to 12 cycle PCR used barcoded and J-beta primers. All cDNA molecules were each tagged by a template-switch adaptor with 12 random nucleotides. MiXCR, applied by TCRdb to the 5' RACE reads, yields one record per CDR3 protein. Of some 940,000 distinct CDR3 sequences in the sample, around 29% were seen once. These data are also associated with another study on T cells of mothers and their children. Per that study: Using around 1.4 ug per 15 ul, all extracted RNA underwent cDNA synthesis.

This TCR came from a woman in her forties in good health. Sequencing used blood. The chain carries TRBV3-1 and TRBJ2-1; D may correspond to TRBD1 or TRBD2 (5 bases each). CDR3 nucleotide sequence: TGTGCCAGCAGTTTACGGGCCCCGGGACCCTACGAGCAGTTCTTC. Its protein product is CASSLRAPGPYEQFF.